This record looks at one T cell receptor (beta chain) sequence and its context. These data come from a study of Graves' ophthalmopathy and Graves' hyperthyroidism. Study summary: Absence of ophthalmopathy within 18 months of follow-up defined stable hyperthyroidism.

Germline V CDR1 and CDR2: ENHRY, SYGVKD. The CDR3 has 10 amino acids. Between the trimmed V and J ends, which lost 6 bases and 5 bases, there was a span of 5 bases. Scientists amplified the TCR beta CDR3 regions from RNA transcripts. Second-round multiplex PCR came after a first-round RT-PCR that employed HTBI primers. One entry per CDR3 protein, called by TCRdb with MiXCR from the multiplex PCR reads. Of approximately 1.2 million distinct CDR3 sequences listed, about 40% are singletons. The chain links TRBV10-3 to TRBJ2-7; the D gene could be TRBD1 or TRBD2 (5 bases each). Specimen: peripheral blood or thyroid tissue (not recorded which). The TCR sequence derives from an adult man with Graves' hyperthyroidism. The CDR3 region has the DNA TGTGCCATCAGGGGGGACGAGCAGTACTTC. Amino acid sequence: CAIRGDEQYF.